One and the same sample provided the 9 T cell receptor beta chains below, sequenced in a study of spatial heterogeneity in lung cancer. Each CDR3 protein gets one entry after TCRdb re-called the 5' RACE reads with MiXCR. The table includes around 110,000 distinct CDR3 sequences, approximately 12% detected once. Time point here: blood at routine non-recurrence follow-up after resection. Tumor, nontumor lung or frozen PBMC supplied whole RNA, sequenced without sorting. Sequences were derived from PBMCs, sampled at follow-up. Receptor source: a male donor with early-stage non-small cell lung cancer.

At least ten counts were recorded for this clonotype. The chain has TRBV4-2 and TRBJ1-1, with 7 positions matching TRBD1. Unmatched junction bases numbered 12, after V lost 4 bases and J lost 1 base. Germline values: CDR1 LGHNA, CDR2 YNFKEQ. This CDR3 is 17 amino acids long. The CDR3 region has the DNA TGTGCCAGCAGCCCCAGCGAGGGGGCCTTCACGAACACTGAAGCTTTCTTT. This codes for CASSPSEGAFTNTEAFF.

In this sample, this clonotype turned up a few times. The chain has TRBV7-9 and TRBJ1-4; D gene uncertain. The ends were cut back, 0 bases at V and 0 bases at J, with 8 bases in the middle. CDR1 SEHNR and CDR2 FQNEAQ come from the germline V gene (reference sequence). The CDR3 runs 16 residues. The CDR3 protein is CASSLARTATNEKLFF. CDR3 DNA sequence: TGTGCCAGCAGCTTAGCGCGTACGGCAACTAATGAAAAACTGTTTTTT.

This clonotype was seen many times. This chain links TRBV7-2 with TRBJ1-6, with D hard to call. CDR3 length: 14 amino acids. In germline, CDR1 is SGHTA, CDR2 FQGNSA. V was shortened by 3 bases and J by 8 bases, with 11 bases between the two germline ends. The CDR3 DNA follows: TGTGCCAGCAGCTTGATTCCGGGGTATTCACCCCTCCACTTT. It translates to CASSLIPGYSPLHF.

At least ten counts were recorded for this clonotype. The chain uses TRBV9 and TRBJ1-2; the D gene is possibly TRBD1 (5 bases). Trimming stripped 2 bases from V and 7 bases from J, with 12 bases between. Germline V CDR1 and CDR2: SGDLS, YYNGEE. The CDR3 contains 13 residues. CDR3 loop: CASSVYGDGGYTF. Here the CDR3 DNA reads TGTGCCAGCAGCGTGTACGGGGACGGTGGCTACACCTTC.

This clonotype was seen repeatedly, ten times or more. The chain uses TRBV7-3 and TRBJ2-1; 7 positions agree with TRBD1. Germline loops: CDR1 SGHTA, CDR2 FQGTGA. This CDR3 has 15 amino acids. Germline trimming cut 2 bases from V and 3 bases from J; bases unmatched to any gene: 4. DNA of the CDR3: TGTGCCAGCAGCTTATTACAGGGGAGCTACAATGAGCAGTTCTTC. Its translation: CASSLLQGSYNEQFF.

A word on this clonotype: No DNA is shown, since the ends of the CDR3 on it are uncertain; the CDR3 is the one TCRdb lists. V gene TRBV7-5 combines with J gene TRBJ2-5; the table gives TRBD1 as D, unverified against the DNA. TRBV7-5 is noted as a pseudogene. The CDR3 has 17 amino acids, counting both end residues. CDR3 sequence reads: CISVPEALTGRRETQYF.

This clonotype was seen at least ten times. V usage is TRBV11-2 and J usage is TRBJ1-1; TRBD1 matches at 8 bases. V shed 4 bases and J 1 base; nucleotides not matched to a gene: 2. CDR1 is SGHAT and CDR2 is FQNNGV in the germline V gene. The CDR3 spans 14 residues. CDR3 in amino acids: CASSSQGANTEAFF. The CDR3 DNA sequence: TGTGCCAGCAGCTCTCAGGGGGCGAACACTGAAGCTTTCTTT. The variable domain in full, completed from reference TRBV11-2 and TRBJ1-1, reads EAGVAQSPRYKIIEKRQSVAFWCNPISGHATLYWYQQILGQGPKLLIQFQNNGVVDDSQLPKDRFSAERLKGVDSTLKIQPAKLEDSAVYLCASSSQGANTEAFFGQGTRLTVV.

There are many counts of this clonotype. The chain employs TRBV3-1 and TRBJ2-1; 7 nucleotides line up with TRBD2. Germline CDR1 and CDR2: LGHDT and YNNKEL (reference sequence). J lost 3 bases, V lost 1 base, and 6 bases had no gene match. The CDR3 extends over 16 amino acids. The CDR3 DNA reads as TGTGCCAGCAGCCAAGTTTCTAGCGGTAACTACAATGAGCAGTTCTTC. It codes for CASSQVSSGNYNEQFF.

The chain has TRBV7-2 and TRBJ1-6; D gene ambiguous. The V end lost 5 bases, the J end lost 4 bases, and 9 bases lay between the germline ends. The CDR3 runs to 14 residues. Germline CDR1 and CDR2: SGHTA and FQGNSA. CDR3 sequence reads: CASSIDGYNSPLHF. DNA for the CDR3: TGTGCCAGCAGCATAGACGGATATAATTCACCCCTCCACTTT.